The 20 T cell receptor beta chains given below trace back to one sample, sequenced in a study of Ad26.COV2.S vaccination and SARS-CoV-2 variants. Described treatment: about 20 received Ad26.COV2.S at low or high dose, single or two shots; about 5 received placebo; per-sample allocation not given. Sample collection was performed on day 63 after the first vaccine or placebo injection. The table came from immunoSEQ multiplex PCR; TCRdb's copy has only in-frame clones and leaves some out. The repertoire holds about 680,000 clones, with roughly 90% as singletons. The sample was peripheral blood, taken in a trial of Ad26.COV2.S vaccine versus placebo. These receptors all come from a person between 18 and 65 years old who received the Ad26.COV2.S COVID-19 vaccine or a placebo.

J is TRBJ2-7 and V is TRBV28; 8 nucleotides align to TRBD1. Trimming removed 2 bases from V and 2 bases from J; junction bases left unmatched: 8. The CDR3 runs to 16 residues. Germline loops: CDR1 MDHEN, CDR2 SYDVKM. The CDR3 region is CASSLPATGDPYEQYF. In DNA, the CDR3 is TGTGCCAGCAGTTTACCCGCGACAGGGGACCCCTACGAGCAGTACTTC.

The sample holds a few counts of this clone. The chain has TRBV2 and TRBJ1-6, with a weak D call TRBD1 (5 bases). Looked up from germline, CDR1 is SNHLY and CDR2 is FYNNEI. The CDR3 loop spans 12 amino acids. Trimming cost V 7 bases and J 11 bases, with 12 bases left between them. This CDR3 is CASNMGTAPLHF. Here the CDR3 DNA reads TGTGCCAGCAATATGGGGACCGCACCCCTCCACTTT.

The table lists this clone with a count of one. The rearrangement links TRBV6-2 or TRBV6-3 to TRBJ2-5; 10 nucleotides match TRBD1. J lost 5 bases, V lost 2 bases, and 5 bases had no gene match. The CDR3 sequence is 15 residues long. Germline V gene lookup returns CDR1 MNHEY and CDR2 SVGEGT. The CDR3 reads CASSYTADRGETQYF. Written as DNA, the CDR3 is TGTGCCAGCAGTTACACGGCGGACAGGGGGGAGACCCAGTACTTC.

This clone has just one count. The rearrangement uses TRBV7-2 and TRBJ2-5, with D perhaps matching TRBD2 (5 bases). The CDR3 extends over 15 amino acids. The V and J ends lost 3 bases and 5 bases respectively, with 16 bases between them. Germline V gene sequence: CDR1 SGHTA, CDR2 FQGNSA. This CDR3 is CASSFGRGSGETQYF. CDR3 DNA: TGTGCCAGCAGCTTTGGGCGAGGGTCGGGGGAGACCCAGTACTTC.

The chain joins TRBV4-2 to TRBJ2-6; D call uncertain. Per germline, CDR1 LGHNA and CDR2 YNFKEQ. The CDR3 runs to 16 residues. V was trimmed by 0 bases and J by 3 bases, leaving 9 bases between them. The CDR3 protein is CASSQDKGSGANVLTF. The CDR3 DNA reads as TGTGCCAGCAGCCAAGACAAGGGAAGTGGGGCCAACGTCCTGACTTTC.

The chain links TRBV7-8 to TRBJ2-1; maybe TRBD2 (5 bases). Deletions cut 2 bases from V and 13 bases from J, with 21 bases between. The CDR3 has 15 amino acids. Per germline, CDR1 SGHVS and CDR2 FQNEAQ. In DNA, the CDR3 is TGTGCCAGCAGCTTATCCCCTAGGGATAGCGATCCCCAGTTCTTC. It encodes CASSLSPRDSDPQFF.

The V gene is TRBV5-5, the J gene TRBJ2-1; TRBD2 matches 8 bases. The CDR3 has 15 residues. J was trimmed by 3 bases and V by 0 bases; bases with no gene match: 2. Germline V CDR1 and CDR2: SGHKS, YYEKEE (reference sequence). The CDR3 loop is CASSLDSGIYNEQFF. The DNA for the CDR3 is TGTGCCAGCAGCTTGGATAGCGGGATCTACAATGAGCAGTTCTTC.

The chain couples TRBV3-1 (or the pseudogene TRBV3-2) to TRBJ1-5; D gene unclear. The V and J ends lost 3 bases and 7 bases respectively, with 10 bases between them. The V gene's germline CDR1 is LGHDT and CDR2 YNNKEL (reference sequence). The CDR3 is 13 residues long. CDR3 nucleotide sequence: TGTGCCAGCAGCCACCTAAGTGGGCAGCCCCAGCATTTT. This codes for CASSHLSGQPQHF.

CDR3 loop: CASSLGAYEQYF. For the CDR3, the DNA is TGTGCCAGCAGCTTGGGGGCCTACGAGCAGTACTTC. The rearrangement uses TRBV5-4 and TRBJ2-7; no clear D. Trimming cost V 0 bases and J 2 bases, with 3 bases left between them. Germline V gives CDR1 SGHNT, CDR2 YYREEE (reference sequence). There are 12 residues in the CDR3.

The V call is TRBV7-7, the J call TRBJ2-2; D unclear. In germline, CDR1 is SSHAT, CDR2 FNYEAQ (reference sequence). This CDR3 has 15 amino acids. The ends were cut back, 0 bases at V and 0 bases at J, with 5 bases in the middle. The CDR3 DNA reads TGTGCCAGCAGCTTAGCGGGTGCGAACACCGGGGAGCTGTTTTTT. It codes for CASSLAGANTGELFF.

The chain uses TRBV18 and TRBJ2-1; D possibly corresponds to TRBD1 (5 bases). The CDR3 is made up of 14 amino acids. V was pared by 3 bases and J by 2 bases, with 8 bases between. Looked up from germline, CDR1 is KGHSH and CDR2 is LQKENI. CDR3 sequence: CASSPIGAYNEQFF. CDR3 coding DNA: TGTGCCAGCTCACCCATAGGGGCCTACAATGAGCAGTTCTTC. Filled out from reference TRBV18 and TRBJ2-1, the complete variable domain reads NAGVMQNPRHLVRRRGQEARLRCSPMKGHSHVYWYRQLPEEGLKFMVYLQKENIIDESGMPKERFSAEFPKEGPSILRIQQVVRGDSAAYFCASSPIGAYNEQFFGPGTRLTVL.

The V and J genes are TRBV5-1 and TRBJ2-1; 7 bases map to TRBD1. Germline values: CDR1 SGHRS, CDR2 YFSETQ. The J segment lost 12 bases and the V segment lost 4 bases, leaving 4 bases of the junction unmatched. The CDR3 contains 11 residues. The chain's CDR3 is CASSERQGQFF. The CDR3 DNA reads as TGCGCCAGCAGCGAACGACAGGGGCAGTTCTTC.

The chain employs TRBV10-1 and TRBJ2-2, with D possibly called TRBD1 or TRBD2 (6 bases each). V lost 4 bases and J 0 bases, leaving 12 bases between the germline ends. The CDR3 is made up of 16 amino acids. Germline assignment: CDR1 WNHNN and CDR2 SYGVQD (reference sequence). For the CDR3, the DNA is TGCGCCAGCAGTGGGGGGGCAGCTTCGAACACCGGGGAGCTGTTTTTT. It is translated as CASSGGAASNTGELFF.

The chain recombines TRBV10-3 with TRBJ1-2; maybe TRBD1 (5 bases). Germline V gene data show CDR1 as ENHRY and CDR2 as SYGVKD. The CDR3 has 13 residues. V lost 8 bases and J 5 bases, leaving 15 bases between the germline ends. The CDR3 spells CAIGSGERYGYTF. The CDR3 nucleotides read TGTGCCATCGGATCGGGGGAAAGGTATGGCTACACCTTC.

V is TRBV18 and J is TRBJ1-1; D gene ambiguous. Germline V gene sequence: CDR1 KGHSH, CDR2 LQKENI. The CDR3 totals 15 residues. Deletions cut 6 bases from V and 0 bases from J, with 14 bases between. The DNA for the CDR3 is TGTGCCAGCTCTCCGAGCGGCATTTTGAACACTGAAGCTTTCTTT. Its protein product is CASSPSGILNTEAFF.

The CDR3 spells CASSLWGPDTEAFF. CDR3 in DNA: TGTGCCAGCAGCTTGTGGGGGCCAGACACTGAAGCTTTCTTT. The chain links TRBV5-5 to TRBJ1-1, with D possibly being TRBD1 (6 bases). The CDR3 spans 14 residues. V dropped 1 base and J dropped 3 bases, with 10 bases sitting between them. Germline CDR1 is SGHKS and CDR2 is YYEKEE (reference sequence). Full variable domain (remainder filled in from reference TRBV5-5 and TRBJ1-1): DAGVTQSPTHLIKTRGQQVTLRCSPISGHKSVSWYQQVLGQGPQFIFQYYEKEERGRGNFPDRFSARQFPNYSSELNVNALLLGDSALYLCASSLWGPDTEAFFGQGTRLTVV.

This chain connects TRBV14 to TRBJ2-7, with 10 bases aligning to TRBD2. Germline assignment: CDR1 SGHDN and CDR2 FVKESK. The CDR3 length is 14 residues. V was clipped by 5 bases and J by 4 bases; unmatched bases: 5. This chain's CDR3 is CASSAGLAVYEQYF. CDR3 bases: TGTGCCAGCAGCGCCGGACTAGCGGTTTACGAGCAGTACTTC.

The J gene is TRBJ2-2, the V gene TRBV7-3; D unresolved. From germline, CDR1 is SGHTA and CDR2 FQGTGA. This CDR3 comprises 11 residues. V lost 3 bases and J 7 bases, leaving 3 bases between the germline ends. The CDR3 loop is CASSLSGELFF. As DNA, the CDR3 is TGTGCCAGCAGCTTGAGCGGGGAGCTGTTTTTT.

J is TRBJ2-1 and V is TRBV13; weak D call: TRBD2 (6 bases). Germline CDR1 reads PRHDT; CDR2 reads FYEKMQ (reference sequence). V lost 3 bases, J lost 4 bases, and 13 bases lay in between. The CDR3 sequence is 15 residues long. The DNA for the CDR3 is TGTGCCAGCAGCTTGGGTACGGGAGAGTACAATGAGCAGTTCTTC. It specifies CASSLGTGEYNEQFF.

The gene calls are TRBV19 and TRBJ1-1; 10 bases line up with TRBD1. Germline V gene sequence: CDR1 LNHDA, CDR2 SQIVND (reference sequence). The V and J ends lost 7 bases and 0 bases, in that order; junction bases with no gene match: 5. There are 15 residues in the CDR3. CDR3: CASTTGQGMNTEAFF. CDR3 bases: TGTGCCAGTACCACGGGACAGGGGATGAACACTGAAGCTTTCTTT.